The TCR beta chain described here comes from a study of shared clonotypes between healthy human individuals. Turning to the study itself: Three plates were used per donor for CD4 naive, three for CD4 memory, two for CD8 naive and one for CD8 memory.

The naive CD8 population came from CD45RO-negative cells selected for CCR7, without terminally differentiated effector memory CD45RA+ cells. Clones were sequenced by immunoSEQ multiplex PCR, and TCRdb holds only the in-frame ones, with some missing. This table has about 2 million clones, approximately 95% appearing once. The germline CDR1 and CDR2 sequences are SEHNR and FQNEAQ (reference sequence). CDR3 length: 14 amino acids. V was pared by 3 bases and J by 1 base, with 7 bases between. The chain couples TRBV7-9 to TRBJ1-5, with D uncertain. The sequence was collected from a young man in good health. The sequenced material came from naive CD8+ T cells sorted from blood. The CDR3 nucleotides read TGTGCCAGCAGCTTTAGTAACAGCAATCAGCCCCAGCATTTT. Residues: CASSFSNSNQPQHF.